This record covers a single T cell receptor (beta chain). Its antigen is undetermined. V lost 5 bases and J 4 bases, leaving 20 bases between the germline ends. The CDR3 is made up of 16 amino acids. The germline V gene has CDR1 SGHVS and CDR2 FQNEAQ. PCR primers comprised 60 Vbeta and 13 Jbeta primers. Profiling relied on immunoSEQ multiplex PCR, and the TCRdb table lists in-frame clones only, not all of them. The data contain 150,000 to 200,000 clones, 70% to 90% of them singletons. The data are from a study of cytomegalovirus exposure and HLA in healthy donors. Overall study findings and caveats: In a later analysis, several top co-occurrence clusters appeared linked to parvovirus B19, influenza, CMV and Epstein-Barr virus. Sequence variants that were highly shared formed a cluster that was likely a sequencing artifact. Apparent HLA restriction characterized most CMV-associated TCR beta chains in a later analysis. Reportedly, fewer N-insertions than the roughly 700-donor mean appeared in an Asian-associated ancestry cluster in a later analysis.

This clonotype was obtained from a man in his late teens or twenties in good health and CMV-seropositive. The specimen was PBMCs. The chain carries TRBV7-8 and TRBJ2-5; perhaps TRBD2 as D (5 bases). In nucleotides, the CDR3 is TGTGCCAGCAGCCCCCTTGGTAGATTTGAGGGAGAGACCCAGTACTTC. This translates into CASSPLGRFEGETQYF.